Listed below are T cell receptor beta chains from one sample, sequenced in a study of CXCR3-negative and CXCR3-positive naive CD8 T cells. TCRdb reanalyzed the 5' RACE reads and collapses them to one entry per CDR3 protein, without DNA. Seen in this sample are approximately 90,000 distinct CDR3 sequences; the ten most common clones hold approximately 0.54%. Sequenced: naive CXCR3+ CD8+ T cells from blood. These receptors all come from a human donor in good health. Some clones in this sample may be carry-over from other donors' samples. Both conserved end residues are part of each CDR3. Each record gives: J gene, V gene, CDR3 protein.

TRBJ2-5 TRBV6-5 CASSNEGETQYF
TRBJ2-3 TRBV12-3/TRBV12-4 CASSPWEGKDTQYF
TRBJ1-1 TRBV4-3 CASSQDRGLNTEAFF
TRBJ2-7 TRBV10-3 CAIALQGTYEQYF
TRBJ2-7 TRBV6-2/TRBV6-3 CASSGDSGSYEQYF
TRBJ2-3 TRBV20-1 CSASEDWITSTDTQYF
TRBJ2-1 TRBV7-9 CASSHDWGENEQFF
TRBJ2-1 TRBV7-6 CASSLGTDNEQFF
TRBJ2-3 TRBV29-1 CSVATGGLDTQYF
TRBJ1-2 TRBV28 CASSWTGYGYTF
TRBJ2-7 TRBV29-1 CSVDLAGDYEQYF
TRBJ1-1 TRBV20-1 CSAPYGQGHTEAFF
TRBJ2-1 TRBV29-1 CSVDPGTSGYNEQFF
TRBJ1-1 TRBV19 CASSMGDGNTEAFF
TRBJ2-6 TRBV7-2 CASSFSTGRDYSGANVLTF
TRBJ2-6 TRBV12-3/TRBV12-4 CASTPLSGANVLTF
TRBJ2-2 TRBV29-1 CSAHPGGTGELFF
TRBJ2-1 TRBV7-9 CASSLVASSVYEQFF
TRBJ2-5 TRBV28 CASSFEDSPMGIWTQYF
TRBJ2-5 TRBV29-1 CSVEGKGGVQYF
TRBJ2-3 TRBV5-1 CASSSPGGAGYTDTQYF
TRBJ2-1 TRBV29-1 CSGTSTYNGEQFF
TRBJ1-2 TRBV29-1 CSAPGGGTPYGYTF
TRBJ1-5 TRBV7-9 CASSSGRTEPQHF
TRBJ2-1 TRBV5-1 CASGPWESGNEQFF
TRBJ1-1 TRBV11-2 CASSLAVGEAFF
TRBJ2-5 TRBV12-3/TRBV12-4 CASRNRLQETQYF
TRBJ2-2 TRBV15 CATSTETGNTGELFF
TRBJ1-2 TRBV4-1 CASSQEVTATNYGYTF
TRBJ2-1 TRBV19 CASSIQERVEQFF
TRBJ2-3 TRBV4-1 CASRERGGTDTQYF
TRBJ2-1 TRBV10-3 CAISDTTGGNEQFF
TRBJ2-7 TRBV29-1 CSVDGPSQGPNEQYF
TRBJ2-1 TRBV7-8 CASSPKGPTSSYNEQFF
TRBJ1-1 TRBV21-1 CASSSPPDKNTEAFF